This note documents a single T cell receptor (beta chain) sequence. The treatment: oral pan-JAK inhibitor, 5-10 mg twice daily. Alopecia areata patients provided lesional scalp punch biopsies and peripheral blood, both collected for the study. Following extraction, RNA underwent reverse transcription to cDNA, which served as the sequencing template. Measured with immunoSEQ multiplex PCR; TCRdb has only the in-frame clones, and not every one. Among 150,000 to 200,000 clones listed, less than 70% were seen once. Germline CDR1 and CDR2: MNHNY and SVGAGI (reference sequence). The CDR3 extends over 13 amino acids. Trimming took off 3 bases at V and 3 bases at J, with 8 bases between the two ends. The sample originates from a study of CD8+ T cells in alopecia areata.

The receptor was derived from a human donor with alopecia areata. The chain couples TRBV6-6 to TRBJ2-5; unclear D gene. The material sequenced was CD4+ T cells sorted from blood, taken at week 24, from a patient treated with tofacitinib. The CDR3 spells CASSYRQEETQYF. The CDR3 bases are TGTGCCAGCAGTTATCGTCAGGAAGAGACCCAGTACTTC.